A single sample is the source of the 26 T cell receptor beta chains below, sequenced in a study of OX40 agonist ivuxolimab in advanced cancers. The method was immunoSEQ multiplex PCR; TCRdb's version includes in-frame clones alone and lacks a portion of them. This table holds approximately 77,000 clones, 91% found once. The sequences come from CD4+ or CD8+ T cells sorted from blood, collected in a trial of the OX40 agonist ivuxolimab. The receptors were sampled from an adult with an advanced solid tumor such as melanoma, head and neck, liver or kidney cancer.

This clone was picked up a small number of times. CDR3 coding DNA: TGCAGCGTTGAGGCCGCCACCGGGGAGCTGTTTTTT. This codes for CSVEAATGELFF. The chain employs TRBV29-1 and TRBJ2-2, with D hard to call. Germline values: CDR1 SQVTM, CDR2 ANQGSEA. Trimming stripped 3 bases from V and 4 bases from J, with 6 bases between. There are 12 residues in the CDR3.

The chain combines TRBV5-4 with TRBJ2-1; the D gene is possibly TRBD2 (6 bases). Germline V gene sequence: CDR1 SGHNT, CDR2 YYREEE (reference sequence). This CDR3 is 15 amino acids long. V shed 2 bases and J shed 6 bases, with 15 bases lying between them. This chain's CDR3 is CASSFPGGLVNEQFF. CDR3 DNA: TGTGCCAGCAGCTTCCCCGGGGGTCTGGTCAATGAGCAGTTCTTC.

The CDR3 protein is CASRGRGSNTEAFF. DNA for the CDR3: TGTGCCAGCCGGGGCAGGGGTTCGAACACTGAAGCTTTCTTT. The chain joins TRBV2 to TRBJ1-1; tentatively, D is TRBD1 (6 bases). This CDR3 has 14 amino acids. V gave up 8 bases and J gave up 1 base, with 14 bases separating them. Germline V gene sequence: CDR1 SNHLY, CDR2 FYNNEI.

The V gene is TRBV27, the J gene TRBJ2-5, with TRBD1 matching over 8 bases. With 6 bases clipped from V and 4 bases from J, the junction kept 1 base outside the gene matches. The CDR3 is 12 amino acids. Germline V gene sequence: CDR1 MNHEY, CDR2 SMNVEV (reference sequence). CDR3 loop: CASSDRGETQYF. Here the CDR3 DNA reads TGTGCCAGCAGCGACAGGGGAGAGACCCAGTACTTC.

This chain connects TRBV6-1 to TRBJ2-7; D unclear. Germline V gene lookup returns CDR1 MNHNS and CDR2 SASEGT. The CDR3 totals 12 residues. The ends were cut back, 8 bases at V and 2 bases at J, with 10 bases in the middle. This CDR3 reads CASRVVAYEQYF. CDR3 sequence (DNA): TGTGCCAGCCGGGTGGTAGCCTACGAGCAGTACTTC.

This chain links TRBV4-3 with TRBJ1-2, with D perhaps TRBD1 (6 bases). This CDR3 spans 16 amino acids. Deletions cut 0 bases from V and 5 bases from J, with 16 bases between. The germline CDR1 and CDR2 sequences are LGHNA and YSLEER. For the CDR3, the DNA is TGCGCCAGCAGCCAAGATTCCGGGGGGCGCATTTATGGCTACACCTTC. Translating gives CASSQDSGGRIYGYTF.

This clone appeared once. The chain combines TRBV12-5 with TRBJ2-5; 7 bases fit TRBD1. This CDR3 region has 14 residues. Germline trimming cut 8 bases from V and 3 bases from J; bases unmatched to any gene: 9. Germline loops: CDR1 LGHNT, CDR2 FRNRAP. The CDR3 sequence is CASTFFGQEETQYF. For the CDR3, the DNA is TGTGCTAGTACCTTCTTTGGACAGGAAGAGACCCAGTACTTC.

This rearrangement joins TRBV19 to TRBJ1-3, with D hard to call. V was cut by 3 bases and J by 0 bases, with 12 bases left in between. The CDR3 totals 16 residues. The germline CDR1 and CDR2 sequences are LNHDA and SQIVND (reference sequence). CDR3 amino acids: CASSIFHRVSGNTIYF. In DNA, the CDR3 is TGTGCCAGTAGTATTTTTCACAGAGTCTCTGGAAACACCATATATTTT.

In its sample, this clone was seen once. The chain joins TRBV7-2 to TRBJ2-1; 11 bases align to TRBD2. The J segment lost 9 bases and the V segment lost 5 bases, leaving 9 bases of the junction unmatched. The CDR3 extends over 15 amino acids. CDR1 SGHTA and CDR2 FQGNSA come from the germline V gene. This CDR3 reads CASSGRGLAGGEQFF. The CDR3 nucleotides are TGTGCCAGCAGCGGGAGAGGACTAGCGGGCGGTGAGCAGTTCTTC.

In DNA, the CDR3 is TGTGCCAGCAGTTTAAGTTTTGGGTCTGACGAGCAGTACTTC. Its translation is CASSLSFGSDEQYF. This sequence joins TRBV27 and TRBJ2-7; unclear D gene. With 2 bases removed from V and 5 bases from J, the gap between germline ends came to 13 bases. This CDR3 region has 14 residues. Looked up from germline, CDR1 is MNHEY and CDR2 is SMNVEV (reference sequence).

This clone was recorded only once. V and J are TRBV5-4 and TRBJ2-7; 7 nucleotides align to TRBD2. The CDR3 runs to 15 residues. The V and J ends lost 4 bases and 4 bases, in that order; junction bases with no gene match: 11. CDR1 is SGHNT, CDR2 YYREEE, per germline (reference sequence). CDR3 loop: CASSETGGLSYEQYF. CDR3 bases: TGTGCCAGCAGCGAAACGGGGGGATTGTCATACGAGCAGTACTTC. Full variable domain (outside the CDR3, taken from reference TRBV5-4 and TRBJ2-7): ETGVTQSPTHLIKTRGQQVTLRCSSQSGHNTVSWYQQALGQGPQFIFQYYREEENGRGNFPPRFSGLQFPNYSSELNVNALELDDSALYLCASSETGGLSYEQYFGPGTRLTVT.

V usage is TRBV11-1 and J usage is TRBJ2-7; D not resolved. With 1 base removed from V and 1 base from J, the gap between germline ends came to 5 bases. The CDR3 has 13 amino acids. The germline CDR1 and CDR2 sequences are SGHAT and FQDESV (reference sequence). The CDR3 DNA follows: TGTGCCAGCAGCTTAGGAGGTTCCTACGAGCAGTACTTC. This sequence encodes CASSLGGSYEQYF.

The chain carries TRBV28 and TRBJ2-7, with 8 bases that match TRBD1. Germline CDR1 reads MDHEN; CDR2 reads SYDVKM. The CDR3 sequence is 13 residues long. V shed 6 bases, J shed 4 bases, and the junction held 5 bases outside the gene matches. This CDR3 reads CASSRTGRYEQYF. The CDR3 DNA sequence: TGTGCCAGCAGCCGGACAGGGCGTTACGAGCAGTACTTC.

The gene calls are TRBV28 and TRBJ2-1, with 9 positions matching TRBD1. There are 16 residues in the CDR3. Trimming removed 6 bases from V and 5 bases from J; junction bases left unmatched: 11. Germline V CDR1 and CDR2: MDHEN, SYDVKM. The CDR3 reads CASRENGQGYDNEQFF. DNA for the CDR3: TGTGCCAGCAGAGAAAACGGACAGGGGTATGACAATGAGCAGTTCTTC.

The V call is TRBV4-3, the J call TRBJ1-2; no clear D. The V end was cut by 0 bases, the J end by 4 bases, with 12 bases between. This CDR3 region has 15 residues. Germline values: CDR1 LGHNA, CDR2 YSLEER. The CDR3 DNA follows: TGCGCCAGCAGCCAAGATCGCGCTCCTGGCTATGGCTACACCTTC. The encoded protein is CASSQDRAPGYGYTF.

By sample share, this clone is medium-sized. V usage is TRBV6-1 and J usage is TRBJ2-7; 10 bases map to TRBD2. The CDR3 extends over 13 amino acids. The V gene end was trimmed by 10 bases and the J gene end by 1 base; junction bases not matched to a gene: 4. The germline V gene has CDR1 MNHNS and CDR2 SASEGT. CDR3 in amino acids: CATKLAGSYEQYF. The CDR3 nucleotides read TGTGCCACTAAACTAGCGGGATCCTACGAGCAGTACTTC.

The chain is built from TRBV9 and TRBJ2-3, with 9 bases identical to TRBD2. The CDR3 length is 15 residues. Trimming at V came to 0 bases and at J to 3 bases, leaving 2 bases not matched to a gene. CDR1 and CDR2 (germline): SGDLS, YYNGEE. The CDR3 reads CASSVGLAGTDTQYF. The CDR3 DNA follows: TGTGCCAGCAGCGTAGGTCTAGCGGGAACAGATACGCAGTATTTT.

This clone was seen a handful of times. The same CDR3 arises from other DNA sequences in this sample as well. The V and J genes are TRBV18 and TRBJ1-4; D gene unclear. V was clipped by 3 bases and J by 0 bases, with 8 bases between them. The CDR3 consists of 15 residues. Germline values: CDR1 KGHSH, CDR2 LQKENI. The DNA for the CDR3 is TGTGCCAGCTCACCGCCCGCAGCAACTAATGAAAAACTGTTTTTT. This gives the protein CASSPPAATNEKLFF.

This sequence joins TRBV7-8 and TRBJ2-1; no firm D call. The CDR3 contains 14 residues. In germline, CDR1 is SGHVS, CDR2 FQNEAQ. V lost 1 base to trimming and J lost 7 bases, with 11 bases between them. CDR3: CASSLDIESNEQFF. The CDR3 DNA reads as TGTGCCAGCAGCTTAGATATCGAGTCTAATGAGCAGTTCTTC.

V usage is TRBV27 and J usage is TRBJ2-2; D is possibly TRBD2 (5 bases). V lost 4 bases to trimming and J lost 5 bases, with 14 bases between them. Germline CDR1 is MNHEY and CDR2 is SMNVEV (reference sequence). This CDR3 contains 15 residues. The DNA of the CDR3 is TGTGCCAGCAGTTGGATGGGAGAACGGACCGGGGAGCTGTTTTTT. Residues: CASSWMGERTGELFF.

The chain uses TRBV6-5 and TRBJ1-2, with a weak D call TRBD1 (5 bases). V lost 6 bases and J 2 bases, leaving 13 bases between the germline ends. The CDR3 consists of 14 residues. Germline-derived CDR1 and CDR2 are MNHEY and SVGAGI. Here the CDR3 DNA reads TGTGCCAGCAGCCCACCAGGGTTCAACTATGGCTACACCTTC. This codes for CASSPPGFNYGYTF.

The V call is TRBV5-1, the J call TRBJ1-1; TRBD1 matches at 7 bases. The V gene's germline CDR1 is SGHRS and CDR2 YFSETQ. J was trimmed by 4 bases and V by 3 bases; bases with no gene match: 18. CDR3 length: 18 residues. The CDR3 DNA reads TGCGCCAGCAGCTCGCAGACAGGGTCGAATCCTGGGGGCACTGAAGCTTTCTTT. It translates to CASSSQTGSNPGGTEAFF.

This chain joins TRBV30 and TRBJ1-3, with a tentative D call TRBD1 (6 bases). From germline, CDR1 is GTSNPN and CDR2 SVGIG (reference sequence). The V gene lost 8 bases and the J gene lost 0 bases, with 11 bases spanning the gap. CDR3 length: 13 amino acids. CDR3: CAVNRDSGNTIYF. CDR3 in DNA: TGTGCCGTAAACAGGGACTCTGGAAACACCATATATTTT.

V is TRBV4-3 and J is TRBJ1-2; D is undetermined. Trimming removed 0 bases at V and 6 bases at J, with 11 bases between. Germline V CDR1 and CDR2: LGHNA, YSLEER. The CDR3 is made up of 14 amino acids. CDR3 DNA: TGCGCCAGCAGCCAAGATCTAGAGTCAGATGGCTACACCTTC. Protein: CASSQDLESDGYTF.

The CDR3 DNA follows: TGTGCCAGTAGTCCTTCTGGGAGAGTGGGGGAGCAGTACTTC. Amino acid sequence: CASSPSGRVGEQYF. J is TRBJ2-7 and V is TRBV19; possibly TRBD2 for D (5 bases). The CDR3 is 14 residues long. CDR1 and CDR2 from the germline V gene are LNHDA and SQIVND (reference sequence). Between the trimmed V and J ends, which lost 5 bases and 7 bases, there was a span of 18 bases.

The CDR3 nucleotides read TGTGCCAGCAGAGTTAGTTTAGTTGAAGATACGCAGTATTTT. Protein product: CASRVSLVEDTQYF. The V call is TRBV7-8, the J call TRBJ2-3; D is ambiguous. Germline V gives CDR1 SGHVS, CDR2 FQNEAQ. V was cut by 6 bases and J by 5 bases, with 15 bases left in between. The CDR3 consists of 14 residues.